What follows is one T cell receptor (beta chain) and its context. Its target is not known. These data are taken from a study of T cell repertoires in cytomegalovirus infection. Study in general: Epitope selection comprised recently identified HLA-C-restricted CMV epitopes and well-studied HLA-B-restricted CMV epitopes. Matching HLA type, along with CMV infection, was indicated by public TCR beta signatures.

Findings and caveats of the study: Within the response measured ex vivo, HLA-C-restricted CMV-specific TCR beta clonotypes were dominant.

The CDR3 contains 12 residues. V was pared by 11 bases and J by 3 bases, with 14 bases between. TCRdb passed the reads through MiXCR, listing each CDR3 protein once. The table shows 650,000 to 850,000 distinct CDR3 sequences, with 25% to 35% occurring only once. The source was cultured CD8+ T cells from PBMCs, collected from culture after CMV antigen stimulation. The chain employs TRBV12-3 or TRBV12-4 and TRBJ2-7; D is undetermined. This clonotype was sampled from a human donor in good health (CMV status not recorded). Some clones in this sample may be carry-over from other donors' samples. This CDR3 reads CASSEPFYEQYF. CDR3 nucleotide sequence: TGTGCCTCCTCCGAGCCTTTCTACGAGCAGTACTTC.